This T cell receptor beta chain was retrieved from a study of cytotoxic CD8 clonotypes in ibrutinib-treated CLL. Study conclusions and caveats: Clonality grew at ibrutinib response; at progression, it decreased back toward baseline.

CDR3 length: 15 amino acids. Germline V gene data show CDR1 as LNHDA and CDR2 as SQIVND (reference sequence). Trimming removed 3 bases from V and 7 bases from J; junction bases left unmatched: 10. The data were produced by immunoSEQ multiplex PCR, yet TCRdb's version contains in-frame clones alone and is incomplete. Seen here are approximately 120,000 clones, roughly 84% observed once, and the top ten hold 2.5% to 3.5%. For this clone: Antigen specificity is unknown.

The clonotype was recovered from a human donor with chronic lymphocytic leukemia. The rearrangement uses TRBV19 and TRBJ1-2, with 8 bases matching TRBD1. The material was PBMCs, obtained after 24 months of ibrutinib treatment. The CDR3 reads CASSIPTGGSSGYTF. DNA for the CDR3: TGTGCCAGTAGTATTCCCACAGGGGGTTCAAGTGGCTACACCTTC.